A single sample gave rise to the 12 T cell receptor beta chains below, sequenced in a study of cytomegalovirus exposure and HLA in healthy donors. With 60 Vbeta and 13 Jbeta primers, the PCR was carried out. This table comes from immunoSEQ multiplex PCR, and its TCRdb copy is limited to in-frame clones, with some not included. The sample shows over 90,000 clones, around 64% of them seen only once. The material sequenced was PBMCs. These receptors all stem from a man in his fifties or sixties in good health and CMV-seronegative.

Only one count was recorded for this clone. The rearrangement joins TRBV11-2 to TRBJ2-3; possible D gene TRBD2, 5 bases. V was pared by 3 bases and J by 9 bases, with 13 bases between. Per germline, CDR1 SGHAT and CDR2 FQNNGV. The CDR3 contains 13 residues. The CDR3 DNA sequence: TGTGCCAGCAGCTTGTCAGCGGAAGGGACGCAGTATTTT. It is translated as CASSLSAEGTQYF.

This clone was found once. The CDR3 reads CASSPRVRAGGYEQYF. The CDR3 nucleotides read TGTGCCAGCTCACCTCGAGTTCGAGCGGGGGGATACGAGCAGTACTTC. This chain uses TRBV18 with TRBJ2-7; TRBD2 matches 9 bases. V shed 3 bases and J 4 bases; nucleotides not matched to a gene: 10. In germline, CDR1 is KGHSH, CDR2 LQKENI. The CDR3 length is 16 residues.

This chain connects TRBV6-1 to TRBJ1-6; weak D call: TRBD1 (6 bases). Trimming took off 5 bases at V and 13 bases at J, with 18 bases between the two ends. Germline CDR1 and CDR2: MNHNS and SASEGT. This CDR3 has 14 amino acids. CDR3 amino acids: CASSFRGGSGPLHF. The CDR3 bases are TGTGCCAGCAGTTTCCGGGGGGGCTCTGGGCCCCTCCACTTT.

This clone was seen a few times. The chain employs TRBV2 and TRBJ2-5; TRBD2 is a possible D gene (7 bases). CDR1 is SNHLY, CDR2 FYNNEI, per germline. The CDR3 has 16 residues. V was trimmed by 8 bases and J by 5 bases, leaving 24 bases between them. Here the CDR3 reads CASASRGGLRVETQYF. The CDR3 DNA reads as TGTGCCAGCGCATCGAGGGGGGGGTTACGAGTCGAGACCCAGTACTTC.

This sequence joins TRBV14 and TRBJ2-1; D not resolved. The CDR3 extends over 15 amino acids. Per germline, CDR1 SGHDN and CDR2 FVKESK. Trimming took off 1 base at V and 9 bases at J, with 16 bases between the two ends. CDR3 region: CASSQVGKGGSEQFF. CDR3 bases: TGTGCCAGCAGCCAAGTAGGAAAAGGCGGCAGTGAGCAGTTCTTC.

The chain uses TRBV13 and TRBJ2-1; maybe TRBD2 (5 bases). The CDR3 extends over 14 amino acids. The germline V gene encodes CDR1 PRHDT and CDR2 FYEKMQ (reference sequence). The V end was cut by 1 base, the J end by 9 bases, with 13 bases between. CDR3 sequence reads: CASSLDLGASEQFF. The CDR3 DNA is TGTGCCAGCAGCTTAGATTTGGGAGCTAGTGAGCAGTTCTTC.

This sequence joins TRBV4-1 and TRBJ2-1, with 7 bases aligning to TRBD2. In germline, CDR1 is MGHRA, CDR2 YSYEKL. The CDR3 contains 16 residues. Trimming removed 1 base from V and 6 bases from J; junction bases left unmatched: 9. This CDR3 is CASSQGSGDPSNEQFF. The CDR3 nucleotides are TGCGCCAGCAGCCAAGGGAGCGGGGACCCCTCCAATGAGCAGTTCTTC.

The chain recombines TRBV5-6 with TRBJ2-7, with D unclear. CDR3 size: 16 residues. Per the germline V gene, CDR1 is SGHDT and CDR2 is YYEEEE. Trimming took 1 base from V and 2 from J, leaving 16 bases between them. CDR3 coding DNA: TGTGCCAGCAGCTTGTCTCAGACACCTCTCCCCTACGAGCAGTACTTC. It yields the protein CASSLSQTPLPYEQYF.

The rearrangement uses TRBV28 and TRBJ1-2; D is undetermined. V lost 6 bases and J 7 bases, leaving 12 bases between the germline ends. The length of the CDR3 is 12 residues. The germline V gene has CDR1 MDHEN and CDR2 SYDVKM. The CDR3 bases are TGTGCCAGCAGCAGCGGATCCCTTGGCTACACCTTC. Protein: CASSSGSLGYTF.

The chain links TRBV5-1 to TRBJ1-3; D remains ambiguous. The V gene's germline CDR1 is SGHRS and CDR2 YFSETQ. V was trimmed by 4 bases and J by 4 bases, leaving 15 bases between them. The CDR3 covers 15 residues. The CDR3 DNA reads as TGCGCCAGCAGCCTATTCGAGGGATCCGGAAACACCATATATTTT. It codes for CASSLFEGSGNTIYF.

This clone was seen more than once but under ten times. The chain links TRBV6-1 to TRBJ2-7, with 7 nucleotides matching TRBD1. Germline-derived CDR1 and CDR2 are MNHNS and SASEGT. V shed 1 base, J shed 0 bases, and the junction held 0 bases outside the gene matches. The CDR3 spans 14 residues. The CDR3 sequence: CASSEGDSSYEQYF. CDR3 nucleotides: TGTGCCAGCAGTGAAGGGGACAGCTCCTACGAGCAGTACTTC.

The V gene is TRBV6-5, the J gene TRBJ2-3, with 11 bases identical to TRBD2. The V gene end was trimmed by 3 bases and the J gene end by 5 bases; junction bases not matched to a gene: 4. The CDR3 has 15 residues. CDR1 is MNHEY, CDR2 SVGAGI, per germline. The CDR3 DNA is TGTGCCAGCAGTTATCTTACTAGCGGGAGAGATACGCAGTATTTT. Protein sequence: CASSYLTSGRDTQYF.